The TCR beta chain described here comes from a study of blood T cell repertoires in COVID-19. About the study: PBMCs, B-cell-depleted T cells, or T cells were the source of the cDNA or gDNA that made up the material.

This table comes from immunoSEQ multiplex PCR, and its TCRdb copy is limited to in-frame clones, with some not included. The sample contains 100,000 to 150,000 clones, 85% to 90% of which appear only once. J lost 3 bases, V lost 5 bases, and 2 bases had no gene match. The CDR3 consists of 13 residues. Germline V gene data show CDR1 as SEHNR and CDR2 as FQNEAQ (reference sequence). The rearrangement links TRBV7-9 to TRBJ2-3; 7 nucleotides match TRBD1. This TCR was recovered from a man between 65 and 80 years old with active COVID-19. The specimen sequenced was peripheral blood. CDR3 bases: TGTGCCAGCAGCCTACAGGGGACAGATACGCAGTATTTT. It specifies CASSLQGTDTQYF.